Listed below are T cell receptor beta chains from one sample, sequenced in a study of CD8 T cells in ankylosing spondylitis. TCRdb re-called the 5' RACE reads with MiXCR, one entry per CDR3 protein. Of a few hundred thousand distinct CDR3 sequences in the sample, around 7.9% are singletons; the top ten hold 13% to 15%. The sequencing sample was made of blood, either unsorted or a sorted T cell fraction (not recorded which). The receptors stem from a male donor with ankylosing spondylitis. Both conserved end residues are part of each CDR3. D genes are given only for firm matches. Where a row states a size, it is once, few, many or the class of an expanded clone; other rows omit it.

CDR3aa | CDR3nt | j_gene | v_gene | abundance | d_gene
CASSEGGPGTLSSYNEQFF | TGTGCCAGCAGTGAGGGGGGCCCAGGGACTCTAAGCTCCTACAATGAGCAGTTCTTC | TRBJ2-1 | TRBV6-1 | - | -
CAISGTGTVMNTEAFF | TGTGCCATCAGTGGGACCGGGACAGTTATGAACACTGAAGCTTTCTTT | TRBJ1-1 | TRBV10-3 | many | TRBD1
CSASPYEQYF | TGCAGTGCGAGCCCCTACGAGCAGTACTTC | TRBJ2-7 | TRBV20-1 | many | -
CSVEVRPVENVGANVLTF | TGCAGCGTTGAAGTCCGGCCCGTGGAGAACGTGGGGGCCAACGTCCTGACTTTC | TRBJ2-6 | TRBV29-1 | few | -
CASSFRDRVYLGGNTIYF | TGTGCCAGCAGCTTCCGGGACAGGGTGTACTTGGGCGGAAACACCATATATTTT | TRBJ1-3 | TRBV11-2 | - | TRBD1
CASSPGWGNEQYF | TGTGCCAGCAGCCCGGGTTGGGGAAACGAGCAGTACTTC | TRBJ2-7 | TRBV7-9 | few | -
CASRSLPAGGETQYF | TGTGCCAGCAGGTCCCTCCCAGCGGGGGGGGAGACCCAGTACTTC | TRBJ2-5 | TRBV27 | - | TRBD2
CASSVIAGQNTGELFF | TGCGCCAGCAGCGTCATAGCGGGACAGAACACCGGGGAGCTGTTTTTT | TRBJ2-2 | TRBV5-1 | many | TRBD2
CASSGRISGRTGEQYF | TGTGCCAGCAGCGGTCGAATTTCCGGGAGGACAGGGGAGCAGTACTTC | TRBJ2-7 | TRBV4-2 | - | -
CASSPLAGETQYF | TGTGCCAGCAGTCCTCTAGCGGGGGAGACCCAGTACTTC | TRBJ2-5 | TRBV12-3/TRBV12-4 | many | TRBD2
CASSLGSTATGELFF | TGTGCCAGCAGCTTGGGTTCGACAGCCACCGGGGAGCTGTTTTTT | TRBJ2-2 | TRBV5-4 | - | -
CASSVRSGRLNTGELFF | TGTGCCAGCAGCGTTCGCAGCGGGAGGCTTAACACCGGGGAGCTGTTTTTT | TRBJ2-2 | TRBV9 | few | TRBD2
CASSSARGFGESPLHF | TGTGCCAGCAGCTCAGCCCGAGGGTTCGGGGAGTCACCCCTCCACTTT | TRBJ1-6 | TRBV11-2 | few | -